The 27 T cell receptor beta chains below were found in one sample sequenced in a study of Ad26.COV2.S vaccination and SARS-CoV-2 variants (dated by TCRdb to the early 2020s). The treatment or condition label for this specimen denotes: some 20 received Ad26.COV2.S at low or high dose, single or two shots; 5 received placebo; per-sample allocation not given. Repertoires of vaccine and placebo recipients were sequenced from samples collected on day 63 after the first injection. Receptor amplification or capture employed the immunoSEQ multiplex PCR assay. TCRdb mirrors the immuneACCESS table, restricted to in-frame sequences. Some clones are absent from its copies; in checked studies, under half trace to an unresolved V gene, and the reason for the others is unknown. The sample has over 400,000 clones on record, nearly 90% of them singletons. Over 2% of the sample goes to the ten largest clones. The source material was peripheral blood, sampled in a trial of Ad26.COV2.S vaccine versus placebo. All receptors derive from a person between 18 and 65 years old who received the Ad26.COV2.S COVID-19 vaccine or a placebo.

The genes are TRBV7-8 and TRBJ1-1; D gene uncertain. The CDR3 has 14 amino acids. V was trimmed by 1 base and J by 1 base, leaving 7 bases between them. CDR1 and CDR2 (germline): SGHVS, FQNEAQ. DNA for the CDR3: TGTGCCAGCAGCTTAGTTCGTTCGAACACTGAAGCTTTCTTT. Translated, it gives CASSLVRSNTEAFF.

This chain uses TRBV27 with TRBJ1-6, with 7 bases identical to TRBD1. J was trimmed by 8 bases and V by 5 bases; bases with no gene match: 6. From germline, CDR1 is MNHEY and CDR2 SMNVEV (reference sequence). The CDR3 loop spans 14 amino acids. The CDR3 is CASSTEGAYSPLHF. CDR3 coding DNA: TGTGCCAGCAGTACCGAGGGGGCTTATTCACCCCTCCACTTT.

Written as DNA, the CDR3 is TGCGCCAGCAGCCAGTCGGGACAGGGCAATCAGCCCCAGCATTTT. This codes for CASSQSGQGNQPQHF. The chain uses TRBV4-1 and TRBJ1-5; TRBD1 matches 8 bases. V dropped 3 bases and J dropped 2; count of bases not matched to a gene: 3. The CDR3 covers 15 residues. Germline V gene sequence: CDR1 MGHRA, CDR2 YSYEKL.

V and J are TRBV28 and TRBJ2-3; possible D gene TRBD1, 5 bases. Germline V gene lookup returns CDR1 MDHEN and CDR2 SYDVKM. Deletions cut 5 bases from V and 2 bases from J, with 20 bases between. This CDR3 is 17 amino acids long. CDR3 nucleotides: TGTGCCAGCAGTCGTGCCACAGGAGATTGGTACACAGATACGCAGTATTTT. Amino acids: CASSRATGDWYTDTQYF.

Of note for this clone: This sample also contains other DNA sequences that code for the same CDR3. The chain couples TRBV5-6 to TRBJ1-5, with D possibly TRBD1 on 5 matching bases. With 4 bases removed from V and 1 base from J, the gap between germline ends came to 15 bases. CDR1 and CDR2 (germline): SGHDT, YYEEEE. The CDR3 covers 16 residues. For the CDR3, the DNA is TGTGCCAGCAGCCTTGGGGCAGGGTCGAGCAATCAGCCCCAGCATTTT. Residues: CASSLGAGSSNQPQHF. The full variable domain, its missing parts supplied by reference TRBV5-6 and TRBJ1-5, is DAGVTQSPTHLIKTRGQQVTLRCSPKSGHDTVSWYQQALGQGPQFIFQYYEEEERQRGNFPDRFSGHQFPNYSSELNVNALLLGDSALYLCASSLGAGSSNQPQHFGDGTRLSIL.

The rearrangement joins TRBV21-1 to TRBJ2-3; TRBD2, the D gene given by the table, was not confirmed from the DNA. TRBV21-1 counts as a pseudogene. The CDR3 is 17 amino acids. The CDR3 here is CASSKDWAGLCTDTQYF. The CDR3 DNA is TGTGCCAGCAGCAAAGACTGGGCGGGACTGTGCACAGATACGCAGTATTTT.

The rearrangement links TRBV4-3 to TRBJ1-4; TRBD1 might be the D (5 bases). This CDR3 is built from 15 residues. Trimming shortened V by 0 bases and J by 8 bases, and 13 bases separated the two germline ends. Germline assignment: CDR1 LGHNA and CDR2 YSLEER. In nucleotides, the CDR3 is TGCGCCAGCAGCCAAGACAGGCAGGGAGTGGAAAAACTGTTTTTT. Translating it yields CASSQDRQGVEKLFF.

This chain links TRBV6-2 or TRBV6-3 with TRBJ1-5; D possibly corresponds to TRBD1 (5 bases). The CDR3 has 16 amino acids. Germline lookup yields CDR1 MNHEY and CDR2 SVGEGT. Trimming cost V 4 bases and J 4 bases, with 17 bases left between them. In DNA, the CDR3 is TGTGCCAGCAGTTCCCTGTGGGGGGACGGGAATCAGCCCCAGCATTTT. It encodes CASSSLWGDGNQPQHF.

CDR3 sequence: CARIIAGGGTDTQYF. The CDR3 coding sequence is TGTGCCAGGATTATAGCGGGAGGTGGCACAGATACGCAGTATTTT. The chain uses TRBV11-3 and TRBJ2-3, with 10 bases fitting TRBD2. CDR1 is SGHNT and CDR2 is YENEEA in the germline V gene. This CDR3 is built from 15 residues. The ends lost 9 bases at V and 1 base at J; junction bases unmatched: 7.

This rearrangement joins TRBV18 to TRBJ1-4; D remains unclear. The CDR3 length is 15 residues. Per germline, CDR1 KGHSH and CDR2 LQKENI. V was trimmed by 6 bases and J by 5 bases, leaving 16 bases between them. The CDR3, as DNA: TGTGCCAGCTCGCTGGGTCCTCCCTTGAATGAAAAACTGTTTTTT. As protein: CASSLGPPLNEKLFF.

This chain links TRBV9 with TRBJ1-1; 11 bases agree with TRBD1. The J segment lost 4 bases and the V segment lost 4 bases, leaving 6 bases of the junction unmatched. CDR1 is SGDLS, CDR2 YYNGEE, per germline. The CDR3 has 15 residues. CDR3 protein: CASSTRDRGTTEAFF. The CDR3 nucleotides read TGTGCCAGCAGCACCAGGGACAGGGGGACCACTGAAGCTTTCTTT.

CDR3 sequence reads: CSVTDSLMGNQPQHF. For the CDR3, the DNA is TGCAGCGTTACCGACAGCCTCATGGGTAATCAGCCCCAGCATTTT. The V call is TRBV29-1, the J call TRBJ1-5; TRBD1 is a possible D gene (5 bases). Trimming left V 5 bases short and J 4 bases short, with 18 bases between. The germline CDR1 and CDR2 sequences are SQVTM and ANQGSEA. The CDR3 length is 15 residues.

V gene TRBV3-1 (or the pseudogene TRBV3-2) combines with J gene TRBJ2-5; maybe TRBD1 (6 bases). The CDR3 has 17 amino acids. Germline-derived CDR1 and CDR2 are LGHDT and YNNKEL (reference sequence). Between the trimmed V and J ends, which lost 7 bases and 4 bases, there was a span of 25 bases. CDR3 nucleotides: TGTGCCAGCAACCAGGGTCTCACGAGGGAAGGGGGAGAGACCCAGTACTTC. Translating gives CASNQGLTREGGETQYF.

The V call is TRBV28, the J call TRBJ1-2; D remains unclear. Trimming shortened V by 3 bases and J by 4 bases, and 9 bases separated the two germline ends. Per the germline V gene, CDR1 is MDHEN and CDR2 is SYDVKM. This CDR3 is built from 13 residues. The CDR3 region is CASSLAVGYGYTF. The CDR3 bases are TGTGCCAGCAGTTTGGCGGTGGGCTATGGCTACACCTTC.

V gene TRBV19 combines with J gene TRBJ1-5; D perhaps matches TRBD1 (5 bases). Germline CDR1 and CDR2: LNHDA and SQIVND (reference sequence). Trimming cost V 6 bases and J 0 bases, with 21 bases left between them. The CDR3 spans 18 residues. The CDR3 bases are TGTGCCAGTAGCCAACTTCCGCCGACAGTATCTAGCAATCAGCCCCAGCATTTT. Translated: CASSQLPPTVSSNQPQHF.

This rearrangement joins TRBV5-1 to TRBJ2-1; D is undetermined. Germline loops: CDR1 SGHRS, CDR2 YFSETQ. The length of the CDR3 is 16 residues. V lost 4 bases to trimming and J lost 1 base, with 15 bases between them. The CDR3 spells CASSPTVLSSYNEQFF. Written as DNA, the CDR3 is TGCGCCAGCAGCCCGACCGTACTCTCTTCCTACAATGAGCAGTTCTTC. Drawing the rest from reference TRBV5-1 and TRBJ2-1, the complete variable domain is KAGVTQTPRYLIKTRGQQVTLSCSPISGHRSVSWYQQTPGQGLQFLFEYFSETQRNKGNFPGRFSGRQFSNSRSEMNVSTLELGDSALYLCASSPTVLSSYNEQFFGPGTRLTVL.

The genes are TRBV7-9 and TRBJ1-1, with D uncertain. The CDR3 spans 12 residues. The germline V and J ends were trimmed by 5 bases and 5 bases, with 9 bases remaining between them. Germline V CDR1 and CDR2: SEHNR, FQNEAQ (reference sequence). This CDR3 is CASSEGWTEAFF. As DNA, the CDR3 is TGTGCCAGCAGCGAAGGGTGGACTGAAGCTTTCTTT.

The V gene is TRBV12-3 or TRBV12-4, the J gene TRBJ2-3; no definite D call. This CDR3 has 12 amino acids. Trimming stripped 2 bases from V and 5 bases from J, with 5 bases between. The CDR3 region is CASSLSRDTQYF. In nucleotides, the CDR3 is TGTGCCAGCAGTTTAAGTAGAGATACGCAGTATTTT.

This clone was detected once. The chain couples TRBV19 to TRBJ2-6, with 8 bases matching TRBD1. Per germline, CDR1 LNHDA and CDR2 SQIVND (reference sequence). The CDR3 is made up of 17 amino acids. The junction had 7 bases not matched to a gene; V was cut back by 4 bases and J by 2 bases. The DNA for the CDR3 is TGTGCCAGTAGTACCCGACAGGGGTTCGCTGGGGCCAACGTCCTGACTTTC. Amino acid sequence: CASSTRQGFAGANVLTF.

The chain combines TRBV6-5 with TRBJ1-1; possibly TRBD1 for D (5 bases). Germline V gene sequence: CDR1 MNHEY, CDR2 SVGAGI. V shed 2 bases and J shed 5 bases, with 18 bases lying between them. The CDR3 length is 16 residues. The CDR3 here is CASSYNAGGGLTEAFF. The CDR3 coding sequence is TGTGCCAGCAGTTACAACGCGGGGGGTGGGTTGACTGAAGCTTTCTTT.

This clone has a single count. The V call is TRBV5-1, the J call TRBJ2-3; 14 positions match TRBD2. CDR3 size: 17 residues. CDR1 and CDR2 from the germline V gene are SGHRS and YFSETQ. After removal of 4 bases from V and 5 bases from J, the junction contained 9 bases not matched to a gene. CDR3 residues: CASSPRGLAGEGDTQYF. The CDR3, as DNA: TGCGCCAGCAGCCCCCGGGGACTAGCGGGAGAAGGAGATACGCAGTATTTT.

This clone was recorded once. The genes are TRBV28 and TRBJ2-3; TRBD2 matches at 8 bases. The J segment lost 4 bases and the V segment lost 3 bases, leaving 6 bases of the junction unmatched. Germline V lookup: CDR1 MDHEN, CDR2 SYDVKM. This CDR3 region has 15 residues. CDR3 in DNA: TGTGCCAGCAGTTTCCTCGCGGGGGGTGCAGATACGCAGTATTTT. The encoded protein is CASSFLAGGADTQYF. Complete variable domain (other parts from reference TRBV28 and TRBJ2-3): DVKVTQSSRYLVKRTGEKVFLECVQDMDHENMFWYRQDPGLGLRLIYFSYDVKMKEKGDIPEGYSVSREKKERFSLILESASTNQTSMYLCASSFLAGGADTQYFGPGTRLTVL.

The CDR3 here is CASSFRTPPAGQYF. The DNA for the CDR3 is TGTGCCAGCAGCTTTCGGACTCCCCCGGCGGGGCAGTACTTC. The chain uses TRBV7-8 and TRBJ2-7; D is perhaps TRBD2 (5 bases). Trimming took 3 bases from V and 9 from J, leaving 18 bases between them. Germline loops: CDR1 SGHVS, CDR2 FQNEAQ. The CDR3 extends over 14 amino acids.

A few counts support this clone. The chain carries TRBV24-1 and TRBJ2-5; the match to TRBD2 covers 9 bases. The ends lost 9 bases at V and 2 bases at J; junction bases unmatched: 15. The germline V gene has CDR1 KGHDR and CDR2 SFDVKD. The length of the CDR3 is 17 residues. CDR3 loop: CATQGRSGREGQETQYF. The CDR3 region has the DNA TGTGCCACCCAGGGGAGATCAGGGCGGGAGGGTCAAGAGACCCAGTACTTC.

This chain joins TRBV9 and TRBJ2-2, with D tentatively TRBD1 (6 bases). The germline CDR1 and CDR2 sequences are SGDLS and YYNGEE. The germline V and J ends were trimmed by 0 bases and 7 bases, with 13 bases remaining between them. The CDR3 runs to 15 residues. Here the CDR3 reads CASSVAPGAGGELFF. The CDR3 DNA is TGTGCCAGCAGCGTAGCTCCAGGGGCGGGCGGGGAGCTGTTTTTT.

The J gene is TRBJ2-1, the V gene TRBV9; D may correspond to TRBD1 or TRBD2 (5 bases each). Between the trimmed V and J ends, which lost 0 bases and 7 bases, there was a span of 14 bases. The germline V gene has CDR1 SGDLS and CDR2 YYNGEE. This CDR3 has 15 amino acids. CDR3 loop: CASSVEARGLNEQFF. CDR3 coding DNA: TGTGCCAGCAGCGTAGAGGCGAGGGGCCTTAATGAGCAGTTCTTC.

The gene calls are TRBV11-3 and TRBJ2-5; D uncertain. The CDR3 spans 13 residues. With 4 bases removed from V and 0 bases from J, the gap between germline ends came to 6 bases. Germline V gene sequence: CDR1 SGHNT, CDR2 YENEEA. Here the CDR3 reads CASSSRYQETQYF. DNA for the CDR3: TGTGCCAGCAGCTCAAGGTACCAAGAGACCCAGTACTTC.